This TCR beta chain was captured in a study of blood T cells in healthy people across ages. CDR3 size: 15 residues. Per the germline V gene, CDR1 is MNHEY and CDR2 is SVGAGI. V lost 2 bases and J lost 0; bases outside the gene matches: 0. Note on this clonotype: Antigen unknown.

Findings and limits, study-wide: Relative to aged donors, long-lived donors carried more naive CD4+ cells and displayed higher diversity. The study lacked donor CMV status, which possibly confounded expanded clonotype changes.

Primed by a sample-barcoded 5' primer and a J-beta primer mix, a second PCR proceeded for about 6 to 12 cycles. TCRdb re-called the 5' RACE reads through MiXCR, storing one row per CDR3 protein. The sample lists around 790,000 distinct CDR3 sequences; about 42% were seen once. The sequence was obtained from a man aged 60-69 years in good health. The sample was blood. This sequence joins TRBV6-5 and TRBJ1-1, with 10 bases that match TRBD1. In DNA, the CDR3 is TGTGCCAGCAGTTACGGGACAGGGGTGAACACTGAAGCTTTCTTT. It translates to CASSYGTGVNTEAFF.